The 29 T cell receptor beta chains listed next were all sequenced from one sample in a study of blood T cell repertoires in COVID-19. This table comes from immunoSEQ multiplex PCR, and its TCRdb copy is limited to in-frame clones, with some not included. Of 70,000 to 90,000 clones listed, less than 90% are singletons. Sequencing input: peripheral blood. These receptors originate from a man older than 75 with COVID-19, enrolled during active disease.

The chain is built from TRBV7-2 and TRBJ1-1; TRBD1 matches 8 bases. CDR1 SGHTA and CDR2 FQGNSA come from the germline V gene. The ends lost 4 bases at V and 4 bases at J; junction bases unmatched: 8. The CDR3 has 15 amino acids. The CDR3 loop is CASSSPSGGVTEAFF. The CDR3, as DNA: TGTGCCAGCAGCTCCCCCTCAGGGGGCGTCACTGAAGCTTTCTTT.

This sequence joins TRBV7-7 and TRBJ2-1, with 7 bases that match TRBD1. After removal of 2 bases from V and 2 bases from J, the junction contained 3 bases not matched to a gene. CDR3 length equals 15 residues. The germline V gene has CDR1 SSHAT and CDR2 FNYEAQ (reference sequence). CDR3 DNA sequence: TGTGCCAGCAGCTTATCCGGGACAGCCTACAATGAGCAGTTCTTC. Encoded protein: CASSLSGTAYNEQFF.

This rearrangement joins TRBV5-1 to TRBJ2-2; D is perhaps TRBD1 (6 bases). Germline-derived CDR1 and CDR2 are SGHRS and YFSETQ. This CDR3 spans 15 amino acids. V gave up 3 bases and J gave up 3 bases, with 12 bases separating them. CDR3 protein: CASSSGTLYTGELFF. Here the CDR3 DNA reads TGCGCCAGCAGCTCCGGGACACTATACACCGGGGAGCTGTTTTTT.

This clone has only one observation. V and J are TRBV24-1 and TRBJ1-1, with D unclear. V was cut by 7 bases and J by 2 bases, with 10 bases left in between. This CDR3 spans 13 amino acids. Germline CDR1 KGHDR, CDR2 SFDVKD. The DNA of the CDR3 is TGTGCCACCAGCAGAGGTCCTAACACTGAAGCTTTCTTT. Amino acids: CATSRGPNTEAFF.

The rearrangement joins TRBV7-8 to TRBJ2-3, with D uncertain. Trimming removed 6 bases from V and 4 bases from J, with 11 bases in between. The germline V gene has CDR1 SGHVS and CDR2 FQNEAQ. The CDR3 has 13 amino acids. The CDR3 loop is CASSFGVADTQYF. The CDR3 bases are TGTGCCAGCAGTTTCGGAGTGGCAGATACGCAGTATTTT.

V is TRBV6-5 and J is TRBJ2-7; TRBD1 aligns across 7 bases. The CDR3 runs 14 residues. V lost 6 bases, J lost 1 base, and 6 bases stayed unmatched. Germline CDR1 and CDR2: MNHEY and SVGAGI. The CDR3 here is CASRPTGVSYEQYF. CDR3 bases: TGTGCCAGCAGGCCTACAGGGGTGTCCTACGAGCAGTACTTC.

The chain has TRBV19 and TRBJ2-1, with D hard to call. V gave up 4 bases and J gave up 8 bases, with 12 bases separating them. The CDR3 contains 13 residues. CDR1 and CDR2 from the germline V gene are LNHDA and SQIVND (reference sequence). CDR3 region: CASSTAGKDEQFF. CDR3 in DNA: TGTGCCAGTAGTACGGCAGGTAAAGATGAGCAGTTCTTC.

The V call is TRBV18, the J call TRBJ1-1; D remains unclear. The length of the CDR3 is 16 residues. Germline V gene sequence: CDR1 KGHSH, CDR2 LQKENI. V was cut by 2 bases and J by 5 bases, with 18 bases left in between. The CDR3 coding sequence is TGTGCCAGCTCACCAGGGCAGGTTCGTTCGGGAACTGAAGCTTTCTTT. Protein: CASSPGQVRSGTEAFF.

CDR3 protein: CASSTGQSFYGYTF. Here the CDR3 DNA reads TGCGCCAGCAGCACCGGACAGTCCTTCTATGGCTACACCTTC. The J gene is TRBJ1-2, the V gene TRBV5-1; D may be TRBD1 (6 bases). The germline CDR1 and CDR2 sequences are SGHRS and YFSETQ. V gave up 4 bases and J gave up 4 bases, with 14 bases separating them. The CDR3 is 14 amino acids. The full variable domain, completed using reference TRBV5-1 and TRBJ1-2, is KAGVTQTPRYLIKTRGQQVTLSCSPISGHRSVSWYQQTPGQGLQFLFEYFSETQRNKGNFPGRFSGRQFSNSRSEMNVSTLELGDSALYLCASSTGQSFYGYTFGSGTRLTVV.

The rearrangement links TRBV6-5 to TRBJ1-2, with D perhaps matching TRBD1 (5 bases). V shed 7 bases and J shed 4 bases, with 19 bases lying between them. Germline V lookup: CDR1 MNHEY, CDR2 SVGAGI. This CDR3 is 15 amino acids long. The CDR3 loop is CASNLALGTPYGYTF. Here the CDR3 DNA reads TGTGCCAGCAATCTGGCCCTTGGGACTCCCTATGGCTACACCTTC.

This chain connects TRBV18 to TRBJ2-1, with 7 bases that match TRBD2. There are 16 residues in the CDR3. CDR1 and CDR2 from the germline V gene are KGHSH and LQKENI. The junction had 10 bases not matched to a gene; V was cut back by 6 bases and J by 2 bases. CDR3 in amino acids: CASSPKVGTTYNEQFF. CDR3 DNA: TGTGCCAGCTCCCCAAAGGTCGGGACTACCTACAATGAGCAGTTCTTC.

In DNA form, the CDR3 reads TGTGCCAGCAGTGCCCCGCCAGGGGATGGCTACACCTTC. Amino acid sequence: CASSAPPGDGYTF. The V and J genes are TRBV28 and TRBJ1-2; TRBD1 is a possible D gene (6 bases). V was trimmed by 5 bases and J by 6 bases, leaving 13 bases between them. The CDR3 sequence is 13 residues long. The germline CDR1 and CDR2 sequences are MDHEN and SYDVKM.

The V and J genes are TRBV10-1 and TRBJ2-5, with D hard to call. V shed 0 bases and J shed 13 bases, with 18 bases lying between them. The CDR3 sequence is 14 residues long. Germline lookup yields CDR1 WNHNN and CDR2 SYGVQD (reference sequence). The CDR3 sequence is CASSESMVAAPRYF. The CDR3 DNA follows: TGCGCCAGCAGTGAGTCGATGGTGGCAGCCCCTAGGTACTTC.

The V call is TRBV28, the J call TRBJ1-2; perhaps TRBD1 as D (6 bases). The CDR3 runs to 13 residues. V was clipped by 7 bases and J by 3 bases, with 12 bases between them. CDR1 and CDR2 (germline): MDHEN, SYDVKM. CDR3 in amino acids: CASTGGRHYGYTF. CDR3 in DNA: TGTGCCAGCACCGGGGGGCGCCACTATGGCTACACCTTC.

This chain uses TRBV27 with TRBJ1-1; D unresolved. Germline V CDR1 and CDR2: MNHEY, SMNVEV (reference sequence). V was clipped by 6 bases and J by 3 bases, with 20 bases between them. The CDR3 is made up of 16 amino acids. The chain's CDR3 is CASRSRLRRPDTEAFF. CDR3 nucleotides: TGTGCCAGCAGGTCTAGGCTTCGTCGGCCGGACACTGAAGCTTTCTTT.

Here the CDR3 DNA reads TGTGCCAGCAACTTCGGACAGGGCAATTCACCCCTCCACTTT. It translates to CASNFGQGNSPLHF. The chain is built from TRBV27 and TRBJ1-6; 8 positions agree with TRBD1. Looked up from germline, CDR1 is MNHEY and CDR2 is SMNVEV (reference sequence). The length of the CDR3 is 14 residues. The V and J ends lost 7 bases and 7 bases, in that order; junction bases with no gene match: 6.

This clone has only one observation. The rearrangement joins TRBV18 to TRBJ2-7; D not resolved. The CDR3 runs 13 residues. V dropped 3 bases and J dropped 7 bases, with 13 bases sitting between them. CDR1 is KGHSH, CDR2 LQKENI, per germline. This CDR3 is CASSPRATREQYF. The CDR3 nucleotides read TGTGCCAGCTCACCGCGAGCGACGAGGGAGCAGTACTTC.

The rearrangement joins TRBV7-9 to TRBJ2-7, with TRBD1 as a possible D gene (5 bases). Trimming took off 5 bases at V and 0 bases at J, with 14 bases between the two ends. CDR3 length equals 15 residues. Germline assignment: CDR1 SEHNR and CDR2 FQNEAQ (reference sequence). DNA of the CDR3: TGTGCCAGCAGCCCGACAGTCCGGAGCTCCTACGAGCAGTACTTC. It specifies CASSPTVRSSYEQYF.

The J gene is TRBJ2-5, the V gene TRBV5-4, with 8 bases fitting TRBD1. V shed 4 bases, J shed 4 bases, and the junction held 12 bases outside the gene matches. This CDR3 is built from 16 residues. CDR1 and CDR2 from the germline V gene are SGHNT and YYREEE (reference sequence). CDR3 sequence (DNA): TGTGCCAGCAGCCCCCAGAGGACAGGGCAGGGAGAGACCCAGTACTTC. Protein sequence: CASSPQRTGQGETQYF.

The chain joins TRBV7-8 to TRBJ2-3; D is possibly TRBD2 (6 bases). CDR1 and CDR2 (germline): SGHVS, FQNEAQ. The length of the CDR3 is 16 residues. Trimming removed 5 bases from V and 0 bases from J, with 15 bases in between. The CDR3 loop reads CASSRIGTASTDTQYF. CDR3 nucleotide sequence: TGTGCCAGCAGCCGAATAGGGACTGCTAGCACAGATACGCAGTATTTT.

The rearrangement joins TRBV9 to TRBJ2-2; the match to TRBD1 covers 8 bases. CDR1 is SGDLS and CDR2 is YYNGEE in the germline V gene. This CDR3 is 15 amino acids long. After removal of 3 bases from V and 7 bases from J, the junction contained 8 bases not matched to a gene. Written as DNA, the CDR3 is TGTGCCAGCAGCGGCGGACAGGGTCCTGGCGGGGAGCTGTTTTTT. It translates to CASSGGQGPGGELFF.

This chain joins TRBV18 and TRBJ2-7, with D tentatively TRBD1 (6 bases). V was pared by 4 bases and J by 3 bases, with 13 bases between. The CDR3 extends over 14 amino acids. Germline values: CDR1 KGHSH, CDR2 LQKENI. The CDR3: CASSQTTGVYEQYF. The CDR3 bases are TGTGCCAGCTCACAAACGACAGGCGTCTACGAGCAGTACTTC.

V usage is TRBV7-6 and J usage is TRBJ1-1; a weak D match, TRBD1 (5 bases). CDR1 and CDR2 from the germline V gene are SGHVS and FNYEAQ. The CDR3 has 14 residues. V shed 5 bases and J shed 4 bases, with 14 bases lying between them. The CDR3 nucleotides read TGTGCCAGCAGCGCGGGACGGCTGAGCACTGAAGCTTTCTTT. Protein sequence: CASSAGRLSTEAFF.

The chain uses TRBV11-3 and TRBJ2-3; the D gene is possibly TRBD1 (5 bases). The CDR3 contains 15 residues. Germline values: CDR1 SGHNT, CDR2 YENEEA. Deletions cut 1 base from V and 1 base from J, with 9 bases between. The CDR3 DNA follows: TGTGCCAGCAGCTTAGGGGGCAGACGCACAGATACGCAGTATTTT. It encodes CASSLGGRRTDTQYF.

The V call is TRBV6-5, the J call TRBJ1-4; 7 nucleotides agree with TRBD1. There are 15 residues in the CDR3. J lost 7 bases, V lost 0 bases, and 5 bases had no gene match. Germline CDR1 reads MNHEY; CDR2 reads SVGAGI. CDR3 bases: TGTGCCAGCAGTTACTCGAAAACAGGGGTTGAAAAACTGTTTTTT. It yields the protein CASSYSKTGVEKLFF.

V gene TRBV5-4 combines with J gene TRBJ1-2; 7 bases are a match to TRBD1. The CDR3 runs to 13 residues. V lost 5 bases and J lost 3; bases outside the gene matches: 4. Germline CDR1 reads SGHNT; CDR2 reads YYREEE (reference sequence). This CDR3 reads CASRDRVDYGYTF. CDR3 DNA sequence: TGTGCCAGCAGAGACAGGGTTGACTATGGCTACACCTTC.

The chain employs TRBV7-9 and TRBJ1-5; D uncertain. The germline gives CDR1 SEHNR, CDR2 FQNEAQ (reference sequence). Deletions cut 5 bases from V and 5 bases from J, with 7 bases between. CDR3 length equals 12 residues. The CDR3 here is CASSVGDQPQHF. The DNA for the CDR3 is TGTGCCAGCAGCGTGGGAGATCAGCCCCAGCATTTT.

Only one count was recorded for this clone. The V gene is TRBV2, the J gene TRBJ1-5; 9 positions match TRBD1. Germline assignment: CDR1 SNHLY and CDR2 FYNNEI. The length of the CDR3 is 13 residues. Trimming removed 6 bases from V and 7 bases from J; junction bases left unmatched: 4. DNA for the CDR3: TGTGCCAGCAGGGGGACAGGGCGGCAGCCCCAGCATTTT. It encodes CASRGTGRQPQHF. The variable domain in full, with the rest retrieved from reference TRBV2 and TRBJ1-5, is EPEVTQTPSHQVTQMGQEVILRCVPISNHLYFYWYRQILGQKVEFLVSFYNNEISEKSEIFDDQFSVERPDGSNFTLKIRSTKLEDSAMYFCASRGTGRQPQHFGDGTRLSIL.

CDR3 DNA: TGTGCCAGCAGCTACCTCTTTACAGGTAAAGGGAACACTGAAGCTTTCTTT. Its translation: CASSYLFTGKGNTEAFF. The rearrangement joins TRBV5-4 to TRBJ1-1; D is perhaps TRBD1 (5 bases). The CDR3 sequence is 17 residues long. Trimming shortened V by 3 bases and J by 1 base, and 19 bases separated the two germline ends. The V gene's germline CDR1 is SGHNT and CDR2 YYREEE (reference sequence).